A single sample is the source of the 26 T cell receptor beta chains below, sequenced in a study of T cell repertoires in cytomegalovirus infection. TCRdb itself ran the reads through MiXCR, one entry per CDR3 protein. This sample has about 360,000 distinct CDR3 sequences, with 15% to 20% found just once. The sequencing input was PBMCs. The origin of the receptors is a human donor in good health (CMV status not recorded). Some clones in this sample may be carry-over from other donors' samples.

There are many counts of this clonotype. CDR3 DNA sequence: TGTGCCAGTGGGCGGGGAAGGCAAGAGACCCAGTACTTC. It codes for CASGRGRQETQYF. The chain uses TRBV7-2 and TRBJ2-5; D is possibly TRBD2 (6 bases). Germline loops: CDR1 SGHTA, CDR2 FQGNSA. With 9 bases removed from V and 2 bases from J, the gap between germline ends came to 13 bases. This CDR3 spans 13 amino acids. Variable domain in full (rest from reference TRBV7-2 and TRBJ2-5): GAGVSQSPSNKVTEKGKDVELRCDPISGHTALYWYRQSLGQGLEFLIYFQGNSAPDKSGLPSDRFSAERTGGSVSTLTIQRTQQEDSAVYLCASGRGRQETQYFGPGTRLLVL.

The chain uses TRBV11-2 and TRBJ2-5; no definite D call. The CDR3 consists of 13 residues. Germline CDR1 and CDR2: SGHAT and FQNNGV. The ends were cut back, 4 bases at V and 0 bases at J, with 6 bases in the middle. CDR3 bases: TGTGCCAGCAGCTACCCGTACCAAGAGACCCAGTACTTC. It specifies CASSYPYQETQYF.

This clonotype was counted ten times or more. This sequence joins TRBV7-2 and TRBJ1-5, with D unresolved. CDR1 SGHTA and CDR2 FQGNSA come from the germline V gene. V was pared by 5 bases and J by 2 bases, with 10 bases between. The length of the CDR3 is 14 residues. This CDR3 is CASSLPDGNQPQHF. The CDR3 DNA follows: TGTGCCAGCAGCCTCCCGGACGGCAATCAGCCCCAGCATTTT.

This clonotype was observed many times. V and J are TRBV7-7 and TRBJ2-1; D unclear. The V and J ends lost 2 bases and 6 bases respectively, with 8 bases between them. Per the germline V gene, CDR1 is SSHAT and CDR2 is FNYEAQ (reference sequence). The CDR3 covers 13 residues. The CDR3 is CASSLNPSNEQFF. The CDR3, as DNA: TGTGCCAGCAGCTTAAACCCTTCCAATGAGCAGTTCTTC.

V gene TRBV20-1 combines with J gene TRBJ1-4; D call uncertain. Per the germline V gene, CDR1 is DFQATT and CDR2 is SNEGSKA (reference sequence). CDR3 size: 12 residues. Trimming pared 8 bases from V and 3 bases from J, leaving 10 bases between. The CDR3 nucleotides are TGCAGTACCCCCGGGCCTAATGAAAAACTGTTTTTT. Its protein is CSTPGPNEKLFF.

CDR3: CSASAGTGGDYGYTF. CDR3 nucleotide sequence: TGCAGTGCTAGTGCCGGGACAGGTGGTGATTATGGCTACACCTTC. This chain links TRBV20-1 with TRBJ1-2; 8 nucleotides align to TRBD1. The CDR3 sequence is 15 residues long. The junction had 11 bases not matched to a gene; V was cut back by 3 bases and J by 5 bases. Germline CDR1 reads DFQATT; CDR2 reads SNEGSKA (reference sequence).

The J gene is TRBJ1-2, the V gene TRBV5-4; tentative D call: TRBD1 (5 bases). Between the trimmed V and J ends, which lost 0 bases and 4 bases, there was a span of 13 bases. This CDR3 comprises 15 residues. Germline loops: CDR1 SGHNT, CDR2 YYREEE (reference sequence). The CDR3 spells CASSLGQGRSYGYTF. The CDR3 bases are TGTGCCAGCAGCTTGGGTCAGGGCAGATCCTATGGCTACACCTTC.

This clonotype has at least ten counts. The genes are TRBV5-4 and TRBJ1-6; D uncertain. V was shortened by 0 bases and J by 3 bases, with 4 bases between the two germline ends. Germline CDR1 reads SGHNT; CDR2 reads YYREEE (reference sequence). The CDR3 is made up of 14 amino acids. CDR3 region: CASSLDSYNSPLHF. The CDR3 DNA is TGTGCCAGCAGCTTGGACAGCTATAATTCACCCCTCCACTTT.

This clonotype was seen at least ten times. The rearrangement uses TRBV7-8 and TRBJ2-7; no definite D call. Germline CDR1 reads SGHVS; CDR2 reads FQNEAQ. V lost 3 bases, J lost 2 bases, and 23 bases lay in between. This CDR3 contains 18 residues. CDR3 region: CASSFMTFSTSRPYEQYF. The CDR3 coding sequence is TGTGCCAGCAGCTTCATGACCTTTTCCACGAGTCGTCCCTACGAGCAGTACTTC. The whole variable domain, filled in from reference TRBV7-8 and TRBJ2-7, reads GAGVSQSPRYKVAKRGQDVALRCDPISGHVSLFWYQQALGQGPEFLTYFQNEAQLDKSGLPSDRFFAERPEGSVSTLKIQRTQQEDSAVYLCASSFMTFSTSRPYEQYFGPGTRLTVT.

In its sample, this clonotype was seen a few times. V is TRBV5-4 and J is TRBJ1-4; 7 bases line up with TRBD1. This CDR3 is 16 amino acids long. Losses at the gene ends were 4 bases for V and 4 bases for J; bases not matched to a gene: 10. Germline-derived CDR1 and CDR2 are SGHNT and YYREEE (reference sequence). The CDR3 DNA sequence: TGTGCCAGCAGCATAGGGGGGGACAGCTTTAATGAAAAACTGTTTTTT. This sequence encodes CASSIGGDSFNEKLFF.

The table lists this clonotype with a few counts. The V and J genes are TRBV12-3 or TRBV12-4 and TRBJ1-1; D might be TRBD1 (5 bases). This CDR3 spans 14 amino acids. The germline V and J ends were trimmed by 6 bases and 4 bases, with 15 bases remaining between them. The CDR3 nucleotides are TGTGCCAGCAGCCCTCAGGGTAGGGTCACTGAAGCTTTCTTT. Amino acid sequence: CASSPQGRVTEAFF.

This clonotype has ten or more counts. This chain joins TRBV5-1 and TRBJ2-3, with D perhaps matching TRBD1 (6 bases). The CDR3 runs to 13 residues. V lost 4 bases and J lost 2, with 8 bases in between. The germline V gene has CDR1 SGHRS and CDR2 YFSETQ. The CDR3 spells CASSTGTTDTQYF. Here the CDR3 DNA reads TGCGCCAGCAGCACAGGGACCACAGATACGCAGTATTTT. Variable domain in full (rest from reference TRBV5-1 and TRBJ2-3): KAGVTQTPRYLIKTRGQQVTLSCSPISGHRSVSWYQQTPGQGLQFLFEYFSETQRNKGNFPGRFSGRQFSNSRSEMNVSTLELGDSALYLCASSTGTTDTQYFGPGTRLTVL.

The V call is TRBV28, the J call TRBJ2-6, with D uncertain. Trimming stripped 5 bases from V and 0 bases from J, with 11 bases between. The germline V gene encodes CDR1 MDHEN and CDR2 SYDVKM. The CDR3 length is 16 residues. The DNA for the CDR3 is TGTGCCAGCAGTCCTCTCCTAGTCTCTGGGGCCAACGTCCTGACTTTC. Amino acid sequence: CASSPLLVSGANVLTF.

This rearrangement joins TRBV3-1 to TRBJ2-5; D uncertain. The CDR3 has 12 amino acids. V was trimmed by 1 base and J by 7 bases, leaving 7 bases between them. Germline CDR1 and CDR2: LGHDT and YNNKEL (reference sequence). DNA for the CDR3: TGTGCCAGCAGCCAAGCCCGAGCGACCCAGTACTTC. Its translation is CASSQARATQYF.

This clonotype was detected only a few times. This chain joins TRBV10-3 and TRBJ1-5; the match to TRBD1 covers 8 bases. The V gene end was trimmed by 4 bases and the J gene end by 1 base; junction bases not matched to a gene: 0. This CDR3 has 14 residues. The germline V gene encodes CDR1 ENHRY and CDR2 SYGVKD. CDR3 residues: CAISGDRSNQPQHF. The DNA for the CDR3 is TGTGCCATCAGTGGGGACAGGAGCAATCAGCCCCAGCATTTT.

In its sample, this clonotype was seen many times. J is TRBJ2-5 and V is TRBV7-2; possible D gene TRBD2, 5 bases. Trimming pared 5 bases from V and 2 bases from J, leaving 9 bases between. The CDR3 totals 13 residues. The germline gives CDR1 SGHTA, CDR2 FQGNSA. The CDR3 region is CASSADWQETQYF. DNA of the CDR3: TGTGCCAGCAGCGCGGACTGGCAAGAGACCCAGTACTTC. The variable domain in full, completed from reference TRBV7-2 and TRBJ2-5, reads GAGVSQSPSNKVTEKGKDVELRCDPISGHTALYWYRQSLGQGLEFLIYFQGNSAPDKSGLPSDRFSAERTGGSVSTLTIQRTQQEDSAVYLCASSADWQETQYFGPGTRLLVL.

The chain employs TRBV20-1 and TRBJ2-3; D might be TRBD2 (6 bases). This CDR3 contains 14 residues. Trimming left V 3 bases short and J 5 bases short, with 15 bases between. CDR1 is DFQATT and CDR2 is SNEGSKA in the germline V gene (reference sequence). CDR3 protein: CSASRPGAGDTQYF. The CDR3 DNA is TGCAGTGCTAGTCGTCCGGGAGCCGGAGATACGCAGTATTTT.

This clonotype has a handful of counts. The gene calls are TRBV6-2 or TRBV6-3 and TRBJ2-5; the match to TRBD2 covers 7 bases. The CDR3 sequence is 14 residues long. The V segment lost 5 bases and the J segment 0 bases; nucleotides outside the gene matches: 3. The germline gives CDR1 MNHEY, CDR2 SVGEGT. The CDR3 region is CASSGGLYQETQYF. Written as DNA, the CDR3 is TGTGCCAGCAGTGGGGGACTATACCAAGAGACCCAGTACTTC.

In its sample, this clonotype was seen many times. V gene TRBV12-3 or TRBV12-4 combines with J gene TRBJ2-5; 14 bases line up with TRBD2. V dropped 5 bases and J dropped 5; count of bases not matched to a gene: 7. The CDR3 loop spans 16 amino acids. CDR3 DNA sequence: TGTGCCAGCAGTAGGGGACTAGCGGGAGAAAGCGAGACCCAGTACTTC. It yields the protein CASSRGLAGESETQYF.

This clonotype was seen a few times. This chain connects TRBV18 to TRBJ2-1; TRBD2 might be the D (6 bases). The CDR3 extends over 15 amino acids. Trimming pared 2 bases from V and 9 bases from J, leaving 17 bases between. The germline V gene encodes CDR1 KGHSH and CDR2 LQKENI. The CDR3 reads CASSPGTPALGEQFF. The CDR3 DNA follows: TGTGCCAGCTCACCAGGGACTCCTGCCCTCGGTGAGCAGTTCTTC. Using reference TRBV18 and TRBJ2-1 for the parts outside the CDR3, the full variable domain is NAGVMQNPRHLVRRRGQEARLRCSPMKGHSHVYWYRQLPEEGLKFMVYLQKENIIDESGMPKERFSAEFPKEGPSILRIQQVVRGDSAAYFCASSPGTPALGEQFFGPGTRLTVL.

The V call is TRBV12-3 or TRBV12-4, the J call TRBJ2-5; 10 bases fit TRBD1. The junction had 11 bases not matched to a gene; V was cut back by 5 bases and J by 5 bases. CDR3 length: 16 amino acids. The CDR3 region has the DNA TGTGCCAGCAGTCCTTGGGACAGGGGCGGTGGGGAGACCCAGTACTTC. It encodes CASSPWDRGGGETQYF.

This clonotype was picked up a small number of times. The chain joins TRBV2 to TRBJ1-4; 7 nucleotides align to TRBD1. Germline-derived CDR1 and CDR2 are SNHLY and FYNNEI. Trimming removed 4 bases from V and 4 bases from J; junction bases left unmatched: 6. The CDR3 spans 15 residues. CDR3 sequence: CASSVQQGINEKLFF. The CDR3 DNA reads TGTGCCAGCAGTGTCCAACAGGGGATTAATGAAAAACTGTTTTTT.

This clonotype appeared a few times. The chain uses TRBV28 and TRBJ2-5; tentative D call: TRBD2 (6 bases). Trimming took off 5 bases at V and 2 bases at J, with 15 bases between the two ends. This CDR3 comprises 15 residues. Germline V CDR1 and CDR2: MDHEN, SYDVKM. CDR3 nucleotide sequence: TGTGCCAGCAGTGGGAGGACCAGGGCTCAAGAGACCCAGTACTTC. Encoded protein: CASSGRTRAQETQYF.

This clonotype was counted between two and nine times. The rearrangement links TRBV29-1 to TRBJ2-3; perhaps TRBD1 as D (6 bases). The V and J ends lost 8 bases and 2 bases respectively, with 14 bases between them. This CDR3 spans 13 amino acids. Germline CDR1 and CDR2: SQVTM and ANQGSEA. CDR3 in amino acids: CSSLGGNTDTQYF. DNA for the CDR3: TGCAGCTCCCTAGGGGGTAACACAGATACGCAGTATTTT.

The sample holds many counts of this clonotype. J is TRBJ2-7 and V is TRBV7-2; D is ambiguous. Germline CDR1 reads SGHTA; CDR2 reads FQGNSA. This CDR3 has 13 residues. V was pared by 4 bases and J by 2 bases, with 9 bases between. The CDR3 bases are TGTGCCAGCAGCTCTCACGCGGCCTACGAGCAGTACTTC. Its protein product is CASSSHAAYEQYF. Looking up the rest from reference TRBV7-2 and TRBJ2-7 gives the full variable domain: GAGVSQSPSNKVTEKGKDVELRCDPISGHTALYWYRQSLGQGLEFLIYFQGNSAPDKSGLPSDRFSAERTGGSVSTLTIQRTQQEDSAVYLCASSSHAAYEQYFGPGTRLTVT.

The chain couples TRBV29-1 to TRBJ2-5; the D gene is possibly TRBD1 (6 bases). This CDR3 has 12 residues. The germline gives CDR1 SQVTM, CDR2 ANQGSEA. Deletions cut 7 bases from V and 2 bases from J, with 11 bases between. CDR3 protein: CSGTQGQETQYF. In DNA form, the CDR3 reads TGCAGCGGAACACAGGGACAAGAGACCCAGTACTTC.